Below are 26 T cell receptor beta chains sequenced from a single sample in a study of T cell clonality in common variable immunodeficiency. Sequenced by immunoSEQ multiplex PCR; TCRdb stores in-frame clones only, minus some. The sample totals roughly 15,000 clones; its top ten clones hold roughly 4.5%. Overall study results and limits: Reportedly, TCR beta sequences from common variable immunodeficiency showed fewer deletions and N-nucleotide insertions.

Their cognate antigens are unknown. What was sequenced was peripheral blood mononuclear cells. The receptors come from a human donor with common variable immunodeficiency.

In the case of this clone: The read ends 3 residues before the CDR3 terminus; that terminus is restored from the germline J gene. The chain is built from TRBV19 and TRBJ2-1; 13 bases are a match to TRBD2. This CDR3 comprises 19 residues. J lost 0 bases, V lost 8 bases, and 13 bases had no gene match. Germline V gene sequence: CDR1 LNHDA, CDR2 SQIVND (reference sequence). This CDR3 is CASSLGTSGTKHSYNEQFF. The covered CDR3 bases are TGTGCCAGTTCCCTCGGGACTAGCGGGACCAAACACTCCTACAATGAG.

Remarks on this clone: With the read ending 3 residues before the CDR3 end, the germline J gene is used to fill in that end. This rearrangement joins TRBV7-9 to TRBJ2-7; TRBD2 matches at 8 bases. Germline V lookup: CDR1 SEHNR, CDR2 FQNEAQ (reference sequence). J was trimmed by 5 bases and V by 1 base; bases with no gene match: 1. This CDR3 comprises 13 residues. The sequenced CDR3 bases are TGTGCCAGCAGCTTAGTAGCGGGGAACGAG. Translating it yields CASSLVAGNE. The entire CDR3 is CASSLVAGNEQYF.

Concerning this clone itself: Sequencing ends 3 residues short of the CDR3 end; the germline J gene provides the rest. The rearrangement links TRBV7-2 to TRBJ1-5, with D perhaps TRBD1 (5 bases). The V gene lost 1 base and the J gene lost 2 bases, with 9 bases spanning the gap. Germline CDR1 SGHTA, CDR2 FQGNSA. This CDR3 comprises 15 residues. The sequenced part of the CDR3 DNA is TGTGCCAGCAGCTTAGGAGTAGGGGGCAATCAGCCC. It specifies CASSLGVGGNQP. The entire CDR3 protein reads CASSLGVGGNQPQHF.

The CDR3 region is CASSFGGTYEQYF. CDR3 DNA (partial): TGTGCCAGCAGTTTCGGCGGAACCTACGAG. The genes are TRBV28 and TRBJ2-7; the D is unclear. Read coverage stops 3 residues before the CDR3 terminus; the germline J gene supplies the remainder. V shed 3 bases and J shed 2 bases, with 8 bases lying between them. Germline CDR1 MDHEN, CDR2 SYDVKM. This CDR3 has 13 amino acids.

In the case of this clone: The sequence runs out 3 residues before the end of the CDR3; the remainder is reconstructed from the germline J gene. V and J are TRBV6-1 and TRBJ1-1; weak D call: TRBD1 (5 bases). This CDR3 comprises 16 residues. The V gene's germline CDR1 is MNHNS and CDR2 SASEGT. Trimming stripped 2 bases from V and 6 bases from J, with 19 bases between. CDR3 DNA, as far as it was read: TGTGCCAGCAGTGAAAATTGGGGCAGGGTAAGCCCTGAA. Encoded protein: CASSENWGRVSPE. The full CDR3 protein reads CASSENWGRVSPEAFF.

Turning to this clone: The CDR3 end lies 3 residues beyond the end of the read and is filled in from the germline J gene. This chain uses TRBV5-4 with TRBJ2-1; TRBD2 agrees at 8 bases. The CDR3 is made up of 16 amino acids. CDR1 and CDR2 (germline): SGHNT, YYREEE (reference sequence). With 3 bases clipped from V and 2 bases from J, the junction kept 7 bases outside the gene matches. The sequenced part of the CDR3 DNA is TGTGCCAGCAGCTCTGAAGCGGGAGCTACCTACAATGAG. It yields the protein CASSSEAGATYNE. The full CDR3 reads CASSSEAGATYNEQFF.

With respect to this clone: The read ends 3 residues shy of where the CDR3 ends; the end is completed using the germline J gene. The chain employs TRBV20-1 and TRBJ2-5; 8 bases fit TRBD1. With 6 bases clipped from V and 2 bases from J, the junction kept 2 bases outside the gene matches. This CDR3 is 12 amino acids long. Germline V gives CDR1 DFQATT, CDR2 SNEGSKA (reference sequence). Partial CDR3 DNA: TGCAGTGCCACAGGGGGGCAAGAGACC. Translation: CSATGGQET. The entire CDR3 is CSATGGQETQYF.

Of note for this clone: With the read ending 3 residues before the CDR3 end, the germline J gene is used to fill in that end. The genes are TRBV7-2 and TRBJ2-2; D uncertain. V dropped 2 bases and J dropped 2 bases, with 3 bases sitting between them. The CDR3 covers 13 residues. Germline V lookup: CDR1 SGHTA, CDR2 FQGNSA. The CDR3 DNA, read in part, is TGTGCCAGCAGCTTAACTAACACCGGGGAG. It translates to CASSLTNTGE. The CDR3 as a whole reads CASSLTNTGELFF.

Notes on this clone: The read terminates 3 residues ahead of where the CDR3 ends, so the germline J gene completes it. J is TRBJ1-6 and V is TRBV13; 7 bases fit TRBD1. The CDR3 is 15 amino acids. J gave up 6 bases and V 5 bases, and 7 bases lay outside the gene matches. Germline loops: CDR1 PRHDT, CDR2 FYEKMQ (reference sequence). The CDR3 reads CASSTQTGSNSPLHF. CDR3 bases read: TGTGCCAGCAGCACCCAGACAGGGAGTAATTCACCC.

With respect to this clone: The read terminates 3 residues before the CDR3 end, so the remaining end is supplied by the germline J gene. The V and J genes are TRBV27 and TRBJ2-7, with 8 bases lining up with TRBD1. CDR1 is MNHEY, CDR2 SMNVEV, per germline (reference sequence). With V trimmed by 3 bases and J by 0 bases, 4 bases remained unmatched. The CDR3 spans 15 residues. CDR3 DNA (partial): TGTGCCAGCAGTTTTTGGACAGGGATCTCCTACGAG. It codes for CASSFWTGISYE. The full CDR3 sequence reads CASSFWTGISYEQYF.

This clone is called medium-sized based on its frequency. Read coverage stops 3 residues before the CDR3 terminus; the germline J gene supplies the remainder. The V and J genes are TRBV13 and TRBJ1-1; D is ambiguous. Trimming stripped 0 bases from V and 4 bases from J, with 6 bases between. CDR3 length: 13 residues. The germline gives CDR1 PRHDT, CDR2 FYEKMQ (reference sequence). The CDR3 loop is CASSLGLFTEAFF. The sequenced CDR3 bases are TGTGCCAGCAGCTTAGGCCTTTTCACTGAA.

Comments on this clone: The CDR3 is cut off 3 residues early in the read; its end comes from the germline J gene. J is TRBJ2-2 and V is TRBV2, with 10 bases matching TRBD2. The CDR3 extends over 15 amino acids. V lost 1 base to trimming and J lost 7 bases; unmatched junction nucleotides: 3. The germline V gene encodes CDR1 SNHLY and CDR2 FYNNEI. The part of the CDR3 DNA that was read is TGTGCCAGCAGTGAAGTAGCGGGAGGAAGCGGGGAG. It codes for CASSEVAGGSGE. The complete CDR3 sequence is CASSEVAGGSGELFF. The full variable domain, rest sourced from reference TRBV2 and TRBJ2-2, is EPEVTQTPSHQVTQMGQEVILRCVPISNHLYFYWYRQILGQKVEFLVSFYNNEISEKSEIFDDQFSVERPDGSNFTLKIRSTKLEDSAMYFCASSEVAGGSGELFFGEGSRLTVL.

Note on this clone: The read ends 3 residues early relative to the CDR3; the germline J gene fills the gap. The chain couples TRBV2 to TRBJ2-2; D is possibly TRBD2 (6 bases). Trimming took 6 bases from V and 7 from J, leaving 18 bases between them. The CDR3 contains 15 residues. CDR1 is SNHLY, CDR2 FYNNEI, per germline. CDR3: CASRPGGVFDGELFF. The DNA read from the CDR3 is TGTGCCAGCAGGCCTGGCGGGGTATTCGACGGGGAG.

In regard to this clone: The read ends 3 residues early relative to the CDR3; the germline J gene fills the gap. V and J are TRBV30 and TRBJ2-1; 9 bases align to TRBD2. The germline gives CDR1 GTSNPN, CDR2 SVGIG (reference sequence). J lost 1 base, V lost 0 bases, and 7 bases had no gene match. CDR3 length: 17 residues. CDR3: CAWSVDKRGVSYNEQFF. The CDR3 DNA, read in part, is TGTGCCTGGAGTGTAGATAAGCGGGGGGTTTCCTACAATGAG. Drawing the rest from reference TRBV30 and TRBJ2-1, the complete variable domain is SQTIHQWPATLVQPVGSPLSLECTVEGTSNPNLYWYRQAAGRGLQLLFYSVGIGQISSEVPQNLSASRPQDRQFILSSKKLLLSDSGFYLCAWSVDKRGVSYNEQFFGPGTRLTVL.

As to this clone: Coverage ceases 3 residues before the CDR3 finishes, and the germline J gene fills in the end. The chain uses TRBV5-1 and TRBJ1-5; D is possibly TRBD1 (5 bases). Germline V gene sequence: CDR1 SGHRS, CDR2 YFSETQ. Trimming took 4 bases from V and 6 from J, leaving 17 bases between them. The CDR3 spans 15 residues. Here the CDR3 reads CASSPLPTAGQPQHF. Partial CDR3 DNA: TGCGCCAGCAGCCCCCTCCCGACAGCGGGTCAGCCC.

Concerning this clone itself: From the germline J gene comes the end of the CDR3, since the read stops 3 residues before it. The chain recombines TRBV30 with TRBJ1-4; D unclear. The CDR3 has 11 residues. Germline CDR1 and CDR2: GTSNPN and SVGIG (reference sequence). The sequenced CDR3 bases are TGTGCCGGGCAGATGGGCGGGAAA. Translated: CAGQMGGK. The whole CDR3 reads CAGQMGGKLFF.

Points on this clone: The read finishes 3 residues shy of the CDR3 end, and the germline J gene is used to complete it. This chain connects TRBV7-2 to TRBJ2-2, with 12 bases that match TRBD1. The CDR3 totals 14 residues. Germline V gene data show CDR1 as SGHTA and CDR2 as FQGNSA. CDR3 DNA, as far as it was read: TGTGCCAGCAGCAATCTGGGGACAGGGGGCGGG. Translating gives CASSNLGTGGG. From start to end, the CDR3 is CASSNLGTGGGLFF. The whole variable domain, remainder taken from reference TRBV7-2 and TRBJ2-2, is GAGVSQSPSNKVTEKGKDVELRCDPISGHTALYWYRQSLGQGLEFLIYFQGNSAPDKSGLPSDRFSAERTGGSVSTLTIQRTQQEDSAVYLCASSNLGTGGGLFFGEGSRLTVL.

A remark on this clone: The observed sequence ends 3 residues before the CDR3 terminus, with the missing tail filled in from the germline J gene. The gene calls are TRBV18 and TRBJ1-3, with a tentative D call TRBD1 (5 bases). V gave up 6 bases and J gave up 0 bases, with 12 bases separating them. Germline CDR1 reads KGHSH; CDR2 reads LQKENI. The CDR3 totals 15 residues. The part of the CDR3 DNA that was read is TGTGCCAGCTCCAAAGGGGAAGACTCTGGAAACACC. It is translated as CASSKGEDSGNT. The whole CDR3 region reads CASSKGEDSGNTIYF.

Concerning this clone: Read sequence stops 3 residues before the CDR3 end, and the germline J gene provides the missing end. The chain recombines TRBV20-1 with TRBJ2-1; 7 nucleotides match TRBD2. The CDR3 runs 13 residues. Trimming took 3 bases from V and 5 from J; bases not matched to a gene: 4. Germline V gene data show CDR1 as DFQATT and CDR2 as SNEGSKA (reference sequence). CDR3 in amino acids: CSASTSAHNEQFF. The sequenced part of the CDR3 DNA is TGCAGTGCTAGTACTAGCGCCCACAATGAG.

For this clone: The limits of the CDR3 on the DNA are not certain, so only TCRdb's listed CDR3 is given. The chain employs TRBV29-1 and TRBJ1-1. The germline CDR1 and CDR2 sequences are SQVTM and ANQGSEA. Ends included, the CDR3 has 13 residues. CDR3 sequence reads: CSVGFGSGTEAFF.

Comment on this clone: The sequence runs out 3 residues before the end of the CDR3; the remainder is reconstructed from the germline J gene. This sequence joins TRBV18 and TRBJ2-2; 8 bases match TRBD2. In germline, CDR1 is KGHSH, CDR2 LQKENI. The CDR3 runs to 17 residues. V lost 3 bases and J lost 0; bases outside the gene matches: 6. The CDR3 sequence is CASSPLPSGSNTGELFF. The sequenced CDR3 bases are TGTGCCAGCTCACCTCTCCCTAGCGGGTCGAACACCGGGGAG.

Worth noting for this clone: The sequenced fragment ends 3 residues before the CDR3 boundary, so the rest is inferred from the germline J gene. The chain joins TRBV10-3 to TRBJ2-5; 12 bases are a match to TRBD2. V was pared by 6 bases and J by 4 bases, with 12 bases of the junction left unmatched. Per the germline V gene, CDR1 is ENHRY and CDR2 is SYGVKD. The CDR3 extends over 17 amino acids. The CDR3 bases that were read are TGTGCCATCAGGGAATGGACTAGCGGGGCTCGAAGAGAGACC. Translated, it gives CAIREWTSGARRET. From start to end, the CDR3 is CAIREWTSGARRETQYF.

Details on this clone: Read coverage stops 3 residues before the CDR3 terminus; the germline J gene supplies the remainder. This chain joins TRBV11-3 and TRBJ2-1; D is possibly TRBD2 (5 bases). Between the trimmed V and J ends, which lost 1 base and 9 bases, there was a span of 13 bases. CDR3 size: 14 residues. Germline V gives CDR1 SGHNT, CDR2 YENEEA. CDR3 region: CASSLGTSAGEQFF. The DNA read from the CDR3 is TGTGCCAGCAGCTTAGGAACTAGTGCGGGTGAG.

As regards this clone: Read coverage stops 3 residues before the CDR3 terminus; the germline J gene supplies the remainder. The V gene is TRBV7-9, the J gene TRBJ2-5; TRBD1 is a possible D gene (6 bases). Germline values: CDR1 SEHNR, CDR2 FQNEAQ (reference sequence). V lost 6 bases to trimming and J lost 2 bases, with 16 bases between them. This CDR3 has 15 residues. CDR3 DNA (partial): TGTGCCAGCAGACTGGGTAATGGACAGCAAGAGACC. It specifies CASRLGNGQQET. The entire CDR3 protein reads CASRLGNGQQETQYF.

In regard to this clone: The CDR3 extends 3 residues past the end of the read, so its final part is completed from the germline J gene. The rearrangement uses TRBV5-1 and TRBJ2-2, with 7 nucleotides matching TRBD1. This CDR3 contains 15 residues. Germline V gene data show CDR1 as SGHRS and CDR2 as YFSETQ. V dropped 3 bases and J dropped 0; count of bases not matched to a gene: 2. CDR3 DNA (partial): TGCGCCAGCAGCTGGACAGGATCGAACACCGGGGAG. Its protein is CASSWTGSNTGE. In full, the CDR3 is CASSWTGSNTGELFF. Using reference TRBV5-1 and TRBJ2-2 for the parts outside the CDR3, the full variable domain is KAGVTQTPRYLIKTRGQQVTLSCSPISGHRSVSWYQQTPGQGLQFLFEYFSETQRNKGNFPGRFSGRQFSNSRSEMNVSTLELGDSALYLCASSWTGSNTGELFFGEGSRLTVL.

About this clone itself: The CDR3 end lies 3 residues beyond the end of the read and is filled in from the germline J gene. The rearrangement joins TRBV11-2 to TRBJ2-1, with D possibly matching TRBD1 (6 bases). Germline assignment: CDR1 SGHAT and CDR2 FQNNGV. V lost 1 base and J 4 bases, leaving 11 bases between the germline ends. The length of the CDR3 is 15 residues. The sequenced part of the CDR3 DNA is TGTGCCAGCAGCTTAGTGGGCAGGGGTTACAATGAG. Encoded protein: CASSLVGRGYNE. The whole CDR3 protein is CASSLVGRGYNEQFF.